This TCR beta chain was captured by sequencing in a study of immune cell composition in non-small cell lung cancer. V shed 3 bases and J shed 8 bases, with 11 bases lying between them. CDR3 length: 14 residues. Germline CDR1 reads MNHEY; CDR2 reads SMNVEV (reference sequence). This clone was seen only a few times. TCRdb's copy holds only in-frame clones and misses some; the assay was immunoSEQ multiplex PCR. The data contain 15,000 or so clones, 69% of them singletons. This TCR was recovered from a human donor with non-small cell lung cancer. V gene TRBV27 combines with J gene TRBJ1-6; TRBD1 is a possible D gene (6 bases). The sequenced sample was lung tumor tissue. CDR3 protein: CASSLLRQDSPLHF. The CDR3 DNA reads as TGTGCCAGCAGTTTGCTTCGACAGGATTCACCCCTCCACTTT.